These T cell receptor beta chains were read from a single sample in a study of persistence of HIV-infected CD4 T cells. This table comes from immunoSEQ multiplex PCR, and its TCRdb copy is limited to in-frame clones, with some not included. The sample has roughly 34,000 clones; roughly 87% are singletons. For these TCRs, the target antigens are not known. The sequenced sample was CD4+ T cells sorted from PBMCs after roughly 18-hour stimulation, obtained from a patient who received antiretroviral therapy. The source of these receptors is an adult woman with HIV who was CMV-seropositive. The CDR3 runs from the conserved cysteine through the conserved F or W. Fields, in order: D gene, J gene, clone size, V gene, CDR3 protein, CDR3 DNA. The D gene is left open where the match is weak. A row's size may be missing; if present it is once, few, many or a size class.

D gene: NA
J gene: TRBJ1-1
clone size: NA
V gene: TRBV28
CDR3 protein: CASSESRGTTEAFF
CDR3 DNA: TGTGCCAGCAGTGAGTCCAGGGGTACGACTGAAGCTTTCTTT

D gene: TRBD1
J gene: TRBJ2-1
clone size: NA
V gene: TRBV28
CDR3 protein: CASSPGTGKTYNEQFF
CDR3 DNA: TGTGCCAGCAGTCCAGGGACAGGGAAAACCTACAATGAGCAGTTCTTC

D gene: NA
J gene: TRBJ1-5
clone size: NA
V gene: TRBV7-9
CDR3 protein: CASSLDWGPQSNQPQHF
CDR3 DNA: TGTGCCAGCAGCTTAGACTGGGGCCCCCAAAGCAATCAGCCCCAGCATTTT

D gene: NA
J gene: TRBJ1-4
clone size: NA
V gene: TRBV5-1
CDR3 protein: CASSAKPQGSPSENNEKLFF
CDR3 DNA: TGCGCCAGCAGCGCTAAACCTCAGGGGTCCCCCAGCGAAAATAATGAAAAACTGTTTTTT

D gene: NA
J gene: TRBJ2-3
clone size: once
V gene: TRBV19
CDR3 protein: CASSMGTANTQYF
CDR3 DNA: TGTGCCAGTAGTATGGGCACGGCTAATACGCAGTATTTT

D gene: TRBD1
J gene: TRBJ1-1
clone size: NA
V gene: TRBV9
CDR3 protein: CASSLLFRGEAFF
CDR3 DNA: TGTGCCAGCAGCCTGCTCTTCAGGGGGGAAGCTTTCTTT

D gene: NA
J gene: TRBJ1-2
clone size: NA
V gene: TRBV7-2
CDR3 protein: CASSLVYTPSYGYTF
CDR3 DNA: TGTGCCAGCAGCTTAGTCTACACTCCCTCCTATGGCTACACCTTC

D gene: NA
J gene: TRBJ1-1
clone size: NA
V gene: TRBV7-3
CDR3 protein: CASSPRPNTEAFF
CDR3 DNA: TGTGCCAGCAGCCCCCGCCCGAACACTGAAGCTTTCTTT

D gene: NA
J gene: TRBJ1-2
clone size: once
V gene: TRBV5-1
CDR3 protein: CASSLDTGIRGYTF
CDR3 DNA: TGCGCCAGCAGCTTGGATACAGGGATAAGGGGCTACACCTTC

D gene: NA
J gene: TRBJ1-2
clone size: NA
V gene: TRBV30
CDR3 protein: CAGWGLYGYTF
CDR3 DNA: TGTGCCGGGTGGGGGCTCTATGGCTACACCTTC

D gene: NA
J gene: TRBJ2-7
clone size: NA
V gene: TRBV12-3/TRBV12-4
CDR3 protein: CASSRGGPYEQYF
CDR3 DNA: TGTGCCAGCAGTCGGGGAGGACCCTACGAGCAGTACTTC

D gene: NA
J gene: TRBJ1-3
clone size: NA
V gene: TRBV7-8
CDR3 protein: CASSLFGIESGNTIYF
CDR3 DNA: TGTGCCAGCAGCTTATTCGGAATTGAATCTGGAAACACCATATATTTT